Listed below are T cell receptor beta chains from one sample, sequenced in a study of blood T cells in healthy people across ages. In TCRdb, the 5' RACE reads were re-called with MiXCR into one record per CDR3 protein. The sample lists hundreds of thousands of distinct CDR3 sequences; approximately 49% were seen once. The sample was blood. The source is a man aged 30-40 years in good health. Both conserved end residues are part of each CDR3. A D gene is named only where the DNA matches it firmly. Clone size is given for some rows only: seen once, a few or many times, or a class if the clone is expanded.

few	TRBJ2-7	TRBV20-1	NA	CSAREAPPYEQYF	TGCAGTGCTAGAGAGGCGCCCCCCTACGAGCAGTACTTC
NA	TRBJ2-7	TRBV27	TRBD2	CATSSGGAYEQYF	TGTGCCACCTCTAGCGGGGGTGCATACGAGCAGTACTTC
NA	TRBJ2-5	TRBV12-3/TRBV12-4	NA	CASTSLRLQETQYF	TGTGCCAGCACCTCTCTCAGGTTGCAAGAGACCCAGTACTTC
NA	TRBJ1-4	TRBV28	NA	CASRSFWGVTNEKLFF	TGTGCCAGCCGTTCGTTCTGGGGGGTAACTAATGAAAAACTGTTTTTT
once	TRBJ2-5	TRBV6-4	TRBD1	CASSVGTEKETQYF	TGTGCCAGCAGTGTAGGGACAGAGAAAGAGACCCAGTACTTC
few	TRBJ1-5	TRBV20-1	TRBD1	CSASRQRGQNQPQHF	TGCAGTGCTTCCCGGCAAAGGGGGCAAAATCAGCCCCAGCATTTT
NA	TRBJ1-1	TRBV4-2	NA	CASSQAHNTEAFF	TGTGCCAGCAGCCAAGCCCACAACACTGAAGCTTTCTTT
few	TRBJ2-4	TRBV6-2/TRBV6-3	NA	CASSYSGVAKNIQYF	TGTGCCAGCAGTTACTCCGGGGTTGCCAAAAACATTCAGTACTTC
NA	TRBJ2-2	TRBV3-1	NA	CASRTIGGNTGELFF	TGTGCCAGCAGAACTATTGGAGGGAACACCGGGGAGCTGTTTTTT
NA	TRBJ1-6	TRBV7-9	NA	CASSSDRTSSYNSPLHF	TGTGCCAGCAGCTCCGACAGGACTAGCTCCTATAATTCACCCCTCCACTTT
NA	TRBJ2-1	TRBV7-9	NA	CASSLSVASSYNEQFF	TGTGCCAGCAGCTTATCGGTGGCGAGCTCCTACAATGAGCAGTTCTTC
NA	TRBJ2-3	TRBV30	NA	CAWSSPHGTTDTQYF	TGTGCCTGGAGTTCACCACACGGCACCACAGATACGCAGTATTTT
NA	TRBJ2-3	TRBV4-1	TRBD2	CASSYRGGVTDTQYF	TGCGCCAGCAGCTACCGCGGGGGGGTCACAGATACGCAGTATTTT
once	TRBJ2-7	TRBV12-3/TRBV12-4	TRBD2	CASSFGGGDSYEQYF	TGTGCCAGCAGTTTCGGCGGGGGGGATTCCTACGAGCAGTACTTC
many	TRBJ1-6	TRBV27	NA	CASSLQGFTNNSPLHF	TGTGCCAGCAGTTTACAGGGGTTCACTAATAATTCACCCCTCCACTTT
few	TRBJ1-5	TRBV16	NA	CASSQSSVGNQPQHF	TGTGCCAGCAGCCAATCCTCGGTGGGGAATCAGCCCCAGCATTTT
NA	TRBJ2-7	TRBV6-6	NA	CASSRGTRLPRDEQYF	TGTGCCAGCAGCCGAGGAACCCGATTACCTAGGGACGAGCAGTACTTC
once	TRBJ2-6	TRBV12-3/TRBV12-4	TRBD1	CASSTGAPGANVLTF	TGTGCCAGCAGTACAGGGGCTCCTGGGGCCAACGTCCTGACTTTC
NA	TRBJ2-7	TRBV13	TRBD2	CASSLEGLAPYEQYF	TGTGCCAGCAGCTTAGAGGGACTAGCCCCCTACGAGCAGTACTTC
NA	TRBJ1-1	TRBV25-1	NA	CASSDMGGYRAFF	TGTGCCAGCAGTGATATGGGGGGCTATAGGGCTTTCTTT
NA	TRBJ2-5	TRBV28	NA	CASSLGAGSDYEQYF	TGTGCCAGCAGTTTAGGGGCAGGGAGCGACTATGAGCAGTACTTC
many	TRBJ2-3	TRBV24-1	NA	CATRGGGADTQYF	TGTGCCACCAGGGGGGGTGGCGCAGATACGCAGTATTTT
NA	TRBJ2-1	TRBV4-1	TRBD2	CASSQVTAGLAGGYNEQFF	TGCGCCAGCAGCCAAGTAACAGCCGGACTAGCGGGGGGCTACAATGAGCAGTTCTTC
NA	TRBJ2-7	TRBV7-2	NA	CAISLAYEQYF	TGTGCCATCAGCTTAGCTTACGAGCAGTACTTC
many	TRBJ2-3	TRBV4-2	TRBD2	CASSQGSGGVGDTQYF	TGTGCCAGCAGCCAAGGGAGCGGGGGGGTTGGAGATACGCAGTATTTT
NA	TRBJ2-3	TRBV4-3	NA	CASSHSSEADTQYF	TGCGCCAGCAGCCACTCTAGCGAAGCAGATACGCAGTATTTT
few	TRBJ2-7	TRBV13	TRBD1	CASSGPGQRAYEQYF	TGTGCCAGCAGCGGTCCGGGACAGAGAGCCTACGAGCAGTACTTC
NA	TRBJ1-4	TRBV20-1	NA	CSATVGLNLNEKLFF	TGCAGTGCTACGGTGGGACTGAACCTTAATGAAAAACTGTTTTTT
few	TRBJ2-7	TRBV12-3/TRBV12-4	NA	CASSLSTVEQYF	TGTGCCAGCAGTTTATCTACAGTCGAGCAGTACTTC
many	TRBJ2-1	TRBV10-3	TRBD2	CAISEVLAGVNNEQFF	TGTGCCATCAGTGAGGTTCTAGCGGGGGTTAACAATGAGCAGTTCTTC
few	TRBJ2-3	TRBV2	TRBD1	CASSGGQRIGDTQYF	TGTGCCAGCAGTGGGGGACAGAGGATCGGAGATACGCAGTATTTT
NA	TRBJ2-1	TRBV11-1	NA	CASQPGESSYNEQFF	TGTGCCAGTCAACCTGGGGAGAGCTCCTACAATGAGCAGTTCTTC
NA	TRBJ2-7	TRBV25-1	NA	CANRVLRKSYEQYF	TGTGCCAACAGGGTATTGAGGAAGTCCTACGAGCAGTACTTC
NA	TRBJ2-1	TRBV20-1	TRBD2	CSARRGVAGVNEQFF	TGCAGTGCCCGTCGTGGAGTAGCGGGGGTCAATGAGCAGTTCTTC
NA	TRBJ2-5	TRBV5-4	TRBD2	CASSLELAEGRETQYF	TGTGCCAGCAGCTTGGAACTAGCGGAGGGGCGCGAGACCCAGTACTTC
NA	TRBJ2-7	TRBV2	TRBD1	CASSERLSSDRGSEQYF	TGTGCCAGCAGTGAAAGGTTATCTAGTGACAGGGGTAGCGAGCAGTACTTC
NA	TRBJ2-1	TRBV7-3	TRBD1	CASSFGQGRFGEQFF	TGTGCCAGCAGCTTCGGACAGGGAAGGTTTGGCGAGCAGTTCTTC
few	TRBJ2-4	TRBV7-2	TRBD1	CASSLATGSIQYF	TGTGCCAGCAGCTTAGCGACAGGGAGCATTCAGTACTTC
NA	TRBJ2-7	TRBV10-2	TRBD1	CASSESAGTGTYEQYF	TGCGCCAGCAGTGAGTCGGCCGGGACAGGGACCTACGAGCAGTACTTC
few	TRBJ1-1	TRBV5-1	NA	CASSLRGRQAEAFF	TGCGCCAGCAGCTTGAGGGGGAGGCAGGCTGAAGCTTTCTTT
few	TRBJ2-5	TRBV5-1	TRBD2	CASRLAGPQETQYF	TGCGCCAGCAGACTAGCGGGGCCCCAAGAGACCCAGTACTTC
NA	TRBJ2-7	TRBV20-1	TRBD1	CSARVGGQGVEQYF	TGCAGTGCTAGAGTAGGGGGACAGGGTGTTGAGCAGTACTTC